This TCR delta chain derives from a study of γδ T cells in repeated Plasmodium falciparum infection. The wider study: Samples were taken at baseline, before some infections, and 21 days after each.

A few counts support this clone. A read error is likely here: a far larger clone is one base away. This specimen includes other DNA sequences encoding the same CDR3. This CDR3 has 20 residues. Per the germline V gene, CDR1 is TSESDYY and CDR2 is QEAYKQQN. TCRdb made new clone calls on the multiplex PCR reads using CATT. The repertoire has around 49,000 delta-chain clones, 1.9% of them found once; the top ten carry less than 30%. Flow sorting of PBMC yielded separate Vgamma9/Vdelta2+ and Vdelta2-negative gammadelta T cell populations for bulk repertoire analysis. V usage is TRAV38-2/DV8 and J usage is TRDJ1, with 8 bases lining up with TRDD3. The J gene, not given by TCRdb, was assigned here from a germline match of the nucleotide sequence. This TCR derives from a pool of human donors (malaria-infected and uninfected, not separated). The sample taken for sequencing was gamma-delta T cells from blood. The CDR3 sequence is CAYRSFYFPWGYLYTDKLIF. CDR3 nucleotides: TGTGCTTACAGGAGCTTCTACTTCCCCTGGGGATACTTGTACACCGATAAACTCATCTTT.